Presented here are 32 T cell receptor beta chains from one specimen sequenced in a study of blood T cells in healthy people across ages. Then a second PCR, running roughly 7 to 11 cycles, was carried out with a sample-barcoded 5' primer and a J-beta primer mix. MiXCR was run by TCRdb on the 5' RACE reads, yielding one entry per CDR3 protein. The repertoire holds 650,000 to 800,000 distinct CDR3 sequences, with 40% to 50% as singletons. Material for sequencing was blood. The receptors here all came from a man aged 55 to 70 in good health.

The chain has TRBV18 and TRBJ1-1; no reliable D call. Trimming cost V 2 bases and J 5 bases, with 18 bases left between them. The CDR3 is 16 amino acids. Germline assignment: CDR1 KGHSH and CDR2 LQKENI. The CDR3 reads CASSPRTDSLGTEAFF. The CDR3 DNA is TGTGCCAGCTCACCAAGGACTGACTCCCTAGGAACTGAAGCTTTCTTT.

The chain couples TRBV6-2 or TRBV6-3 to TRBJ2-5; 7 bases match TRBD2. The V and J ends lost 2 bases and 11 bases, in that order; junction bases with no gene match: 20. CDR1 is MNHEY and CDR2 is SVGEGT in the germline V gene. The CDR3 contains 17 residues. The CDR3 sequence: CASSYPYAQAGNLGQYF. The CDR3 DNA reads TGTGCCAGCAGTTACCCTTACGCCCAAGCGGGAAATCTTGGGCAGTACTTC.

Only a few counts were recorded for this clonotype. The rearrangement links TRBV27 to TRBJ2-7; 10 bases fit TRBD2. Per germline, CDR1 MNHEY and CDR2 SMNVEV (reference sequence). CDR3 size: 15 residues. V gave up 4 bases and J gave up 3 bases; unmatched junction bases: 6. CDR3 amino acids: CASSSPAGGVYEQYF. CDR3 nucleotides: TGTGCCAGCAGTTCTCCAGCGGGGGGGGTCTACGAGCAGTACTTC.

The gene calls are TRBV6-5 and TRBJ2-5; a weak D match, TRBD1 (6 bases). CDR3 length equals 16 residues. Germline V lookup: CDR1 MNHEY, CDR2 SVGAGI. V was cut by 4 bases and J by 2 bases, with 17 bases left in between. CDR3 region: CASSSYREPLQETQYF. In nucleotides, the CDR3 is TGTGCCAGCAGTTCCTACAGGGAGCCCCTACAAGAGACCCAGTACTTC.

V usage is TRBV4-3 and J usage is TRBJ2-1, with D tentatively TRBD2 (5 bases). V was trimmed by 2 bases and J by 5 bases, leaving 16 bases between them. CDR3 length: 16 amino acids. Germline CDR1 and CDR2: LGHNA and YSLEER. The CDR3 reads CASSQKDTTRNNEQFF. CDR3 bases: TGCGCCAGCAGCCAAAAGGATACCACTAGAAACAATGAGCAGTTCTTC.

About this clonotype: This may be a read error, as it is one base from a much larger clone. The chain employs TRBV29-1 and TRBJ2-5; D not certain. Trimming removed 0 bases at V and 11 bases at J, with 7 bases between. The germline gives CDR1 SQVTM, CDR2 ANQGSEA. The CDR3 contains 10 residues. The CDR3: CSVEEGEQYF. In DNA form, the CDR3 reads TGCAGCGTTGAAGAAGGAGAGCAGTACTTC.

This clonotype was picked up one time. The rearrangement joins TRBV5-1 to TRBJ2-2; 7 nucleotides align to TRBD2. This CDR3 comprises 16 residues. The junction had 7 bases not matched to a gene; V was cut back by 5 bases and J by 0 bases. Per germline, CDR1 SGHRS and CDR2 YFSETQ. The chain's CDR3 is CASSRGDGANTGELFF. The CDR3 DNA is TGCGCCAGCAGTCGGGGGGACGGAGCGAACACCGGGGAGCTGTTTTTT.

The chain joins TRBV28 to TRBJ1-1; D is possibly TRBD1 (6 bases). Germline loops: CDR1 MDHEN, CDR2 SYDVKM. This CDR3 has 13 amino acids. V lost 4 bases and J 8 bases, leaving 14 bases between the germline ends. In nucleotides, the CDR3 is TGTGCCAGCAGTTCCGGGACATTGATAGAAGCTTTCTTT. It translates to CASSSGTLIEAFF.

V usage is TRBV5-6 and J usage is TRBJ2-7, with TRBD1 as a possible D gene (6 bases). Trimming stripped 2 bases from V and 2 bases from J, with 11 bases between. The germline V gene encodes CDR1 SGHDT and CDR2 YYEEEE. The CDR3 runs to 14 residues. The CDR3 sequence is CASSFRGHTYEQYF. Written as DNA, the CDR3 is TGTGCCAGCAGCTTCAGGGGCCACACCTACGAGCAGTACTTC.

This chain joins TRBV29-1 and TRBJ1-2, with D maybe TRBD1 (5 bases). Trimming removed 7 bases from V and 6 bases from J, with 15 bases in between. The CDR3 covers 12 residues. Germline CDR1 is SQVTM and CDR2 is ANQGSEA. The CDR3 region has the DNA TGCAGCGGGTACCTGGCAGGGCATGGCTACACCTTC. It codes for CSGYLAGHGYTF.

This clonotype has just a few counts. The CDR3 DNA follows: TGCAGCGTTGGCGGGGGGAGGTGGGACACTGAAGCTTTCTTT. As protein: CSVGGGRWDTEAFF. The rearrangement joins TRBV29-1 to TRBJ1-1; TRBD1 might be the D (5 bases). The V and J ends lost 4 bases and 3 bases respectively, with 15 bases between them. CDR1 and CDR2 from the germline V gene are SQVTM and ANQGSEA. The CDR3 contains 14 residues.

CDR3 protein: CASSQDQVRSSYGYTF. In DNA, the CDR3 is TGCGCCAGCAGCCAAGATCAAGTGAGATCTTCCTATGGCTACACCTTC. The V gene is TRBV4-3, the J gene TRBJ1-2; D is undetermined. Per the germline V gene, CDR1 is LGHNA and CDR2 is YSLEER. The CDR3 extends over 16 amino acids. The V end lost 0 bases, the J end lost 4 bases, and 15 bases lay between the germline ends.

This clonotype showed up just a few times. The chain joins TRBV29-1 to TRBJ1-1; perhaps TRBD1 as D (5 bases). Looked up from germline, CDR1 is SQVTM and CDR2 is ANQGSEA. The CDR3 contains 12 residues. Trimming removed 8 bases from V and 5 bases from J, with 15 bases in between. The CDR3, as DNA: TGCAGCTCGACAGAACCTTTGACTGAAGCTTTCTTT. Its protein is CSSTEPLTEAFF.

This clonotype appeared a few times. The rearrangement links TRBV30 to TRBJ2-7, with D perhaps matching TRBD1 (5 bases). This CDR3 is built from 14 residues. Germline V gene lookup returns CDR1 GTSNPN and CDR2 SVGIG (reference sequence). Trimming pared 0 bases from V and 5 bases from J, leaving 14 bases between. Here the CDR3 reads CAWSVSAGFHEQYF. The CDR3 region has the DNA TGTGCCTGGAGTGTTTCCGCAGGGTTCCACGAGCAGTACTTC.

The gene calls are TRBV27 and TRBJ2-7; 10 nucleotides agree with TRBD1. The J segment lost 5 bases and the V segment lost 7 bases, leaving 11 bases of the junction unmatched. The germline gives CDR1 MNHEY, CDR2 SMNVEV (reference sequence). The CDR3 has 15 residues. This CDR3 is CASTLLGTGDHEQYF. The CDR3 DNA sequence: TGTGCCAGCACTCTTCTCGGGACAGGGGACCACGAGCAGTACTTC.

The chain combines TRBV3-1 with TRBJ2-4; 7 bases agree with TRBD2. The germline V gene has CDR1 LGHDT and CDR2 YNNKEL (reference sequence). The CDR3 is 14 amino acids. The ends lost 2 bases at V and 8 bases at J; junction bases unmatched: 6. This chain's CDR3 is CASSQQYRGDIQYF. CDR3 nucleotide sequence: TGTGCCAGCAGCCAACAGTACCGGGGGGACATTCAGTACTTC.

The rearrangement links TRBV6-5 to TRBJ2-4, with D possibly matching TRBD1 (5 bases). Trimming took 5 bases from V and 3 from J, leaving 14 bases between them. Germline values: CDR1 MNHEY, CDR2 SVGAGI. The CDR3 totals 15 residues. The DNA for the CDR3 is TGTGCCAGCAGTGCCGCAGGGTTGGGCAAAAACATTCAGTACTTC. Amino acids: CASSAAGLGKNIQYF.

The chain carries TRBV28 and TRBJ2-5, with a possible D match to TRBD2 (5 bases). The CDR3 extends over 15 amino acids. Trimming pared 1 base from V and 5 bases from J, leaving 14 bases between. Germline V gene sequence: CDR1 MDHEN, CDR2 SYDVKM. Here the CDR3 DNA reads TGTGCCAGCAGTTTATTGACTCACGGCGGGGAGACCCAGTACTTC. Residues: CASSLLTHGGETQYF.

The V call is TRBV15, the J call TRBJ2-2, with D possibly matching TRBD2 (5 bases). Germline lookup yields CDR1 LNHNV and CDR2 YYDKDF (reference sequence). The CDR3 runs 14 residues. The germline V and J ends were trimmed by 7 bases and 2 bases, with 11 bases remaining between them. The CDR3 is CATTSGINTGELFF. CDR3 nucleotide sequence: TGTGCCACCACCTCGGGGATTAACACCGGGGAGCTGTTTTTT.

This clonotype occurred a few times. The chain combines TRBV7-6 with TRBJ2-1, with D perhaps matching TRBD1 (6 bases). CDR1 and CDR2 (germline): SGHVS, FNYEAQ. This CDR3 spans 15 amino acids. V lost 5 bases, J lost 8 bases, and 19 bases lay in between. In nucleotides, the CDR3 is TGTGCCAGCAGCCTAACTACAGGGTCTGTCGATGAGCAGTTCTTC. It codes for CASSLTTGSVDEQFF.

The rearrangement uses TRBV10-3 and TRBJ2-1; 10 bases are a match to TRBD2. The CDR3 loop spans 16 amino acids. Germline V gene lookup returns CDR1 ENHRY and CDR2 SYGVKD. V was pared by 0 bases and J by 8 bases, with 7 bases of the junction left unmatched. In DNA form, the CDR3 reads TGTGCCATCAGTGAGTCCCAGCGGGGGGGCCTCGATGAGCAGTTCTTC. Translating gives CAISESQRGGLDEQFF.

The V gene is TRBV6-5, the J gene TRBJ2-7; D might be TRBD2 (7 bases). The CDR3 totals 14 residues. The germline V and J ends were trimmed by 5 bases and 7 bases, with 18 bases remaining between them. Germline loops: CDR1 MNHEY, CDR2 SVGAGI. The CDR3 region has the DNA TGTGCCAGCAGTGTTGGGGGGGCATACAATGAGCAGTACTTC. This sequence encodes CASSVGGAYNEQYF.

The rearrangement joins TRBV30 to TRBJ2-7; D gene ambiguous. The DNA end lines up better with TRBJ2-5; the J call may be wrong. The CDR3 extends over 13 amino acids. In germline, CDR1 is GTSNPN, CDR2 SVGIG (reference sequence). In DNA form, the CDR3 reads TGTGCCTGGAGTGTAACAGTCTCAGAGACCCAGTACTTC. Amino acids: CAWSVTVSETQYF.

V and J are TRBV6-5 and TRBJ1-2; no clear D. The V gene lost 0 bases and the J gene lost 8 bases, with 16 bases spanning the gap. The length of the CDR3 is 15 residues. Germline V gene data show CDR1 as MNHEY and CDR2 as SVGAGI. The DNA of the CDR3 is TGTGCCAGCAGTTACTCAGGCACCAAATGGGGAGGCTACACCTTC. This sequence encodes CASSYSGTKWGGYTF.

This chain uses TRBV6-5 with TRBJ1-1; D unresolved. The CDR3 consists of 14 residues. Per the germline V gene, CDR1 is MNHEY and CDR2 is SVGAGI. The V end was cut by 5 bases, the J end by 0 bases, with 10 bases between. The CDR3 coding sequence is TGTGCCAGCAGTGACGGTGGTATGAACACTGAAGCTTTCTTT. Protein sequence: CASSDGGMNTEAFF.

The chain recombines TRBV3-1 with TRBJ2-5, with D possibly being TRBD1 (6 bases). The V gene's germline CDR1 is LGHDT and CDR2 YNNKEL (reference sequence). CDR3 length equals 13 residues. The germline V and J ends were trimmed by 4 bases and 4 bases, with 10 bases remaining between them. The CDR3 here is CASSPPTGETQYF. In nucleotides, the CDR3 is TGTGCCAGCAGCCCCCCGACAGGAGAGACCCAGTACTTC.

This clonotype was observed a single time. V and J are TRBV2 and TRBJ2-5; 13 bases map to TRBD2. The junction had 6 bases not matched to a gene; V was cut back by 8 bases and J by 3 bases. This CDR3 is 15 amino acids long. In germline, CDR1 is SNHLY, CDR2 FYNNEI. The CDR3 sequence: CASPGGLAGEETQYF. CDR3 bases: TGTGCCAGCCCTGGTGGACTAGCGGGGGAAGAGACCCAGTACTTC. The complete variable domain, with remaining parts taken from reference TRBV2 and TRBJ2-5, reads EPEVTQTPSHQVTQMGQEVILRCVPISNHLYFYWYRQILGQKVEFLVSFYNNEISEKSEIFDDQFSVERPDGSNFTLKIRSTKLEDSAMYFCASPGGLAGEETQYFGPGTRLLVL.

This clonotype turned up a few times. The chain combines TRBV20-1 with TRBJ2-7; 7 positions match TRBD1. Germline trimming cut 4 bases from V and 2 bases from J; bases unmatched to any gene: 14. Germline V CDR1 and CDR2: DFQATT, SNEGSKA (reference sequence). CDR3 length equals 16 residues. CDR3 in DNA: TGCAGTGCTACCCACCGAGGGACAGTAACGACCTACGAGCAGTACTTC. This encodes CSATHRGTVTTYEQYF.

This chain links TRBV6-6 with TRBJ2-2; D is perhaps TRBD1 (5 bases). The CDR3 length is 12 residues. Germline V gives CDR1 MNHNY, CDR2 SVGAGI (reference sequence). V shed 10 bases and J shed 2 bases, with 8 bases lying between them. CDR3 nucleotide sequence: TGTGCCATCCAGGGAAACACCGGGGAGCTGTTTTTT. Protein sequence: CAIQGNTGELFF.

The chain is built from TRBV2 and TRBJ1-5; 11 positions agree with TRBD1. V shed 6 bases and J 5 bases; nucleotides not matched to a gene: 6. There are 15 residues in the CDR3. Per germline, CDR1 SNHLY and CDR2 FYNNEI. The CDR3 loop is CASREGQGGYQPQHF. CDR3 sequence (DNA): TGTGCCAGCAGAGAGGGACAGGGGGGCTATCAGCCCCAGCATTTT.

V usage is TRBV18 and J usage is TRBJ2-7; D remains unclear. TRBJ2-5 matches the DNA end more closely, so the J call is doubtful. The CDR3 loop spans 15 amino acids. Germline-derived CDR1 and CDR2 are KGHSH and LQKENI. The DNA of the CDR3 is TGTGCCAGCTCATTCCTGTGGGCAGACCAAGAGACCCAGTACTTC. It encodes CASSFLWADQETQYF.

This chain connects TRBV4-1 to TRBJ2-3, with D hard to call. This CDR3 comprises 13 residues. Germline CDR1 is MGHRA and CDR2 is YSYEKL. The V end was cut by 2 bases, the J end by 4 bases, with 7 bases between. DNA of the CDR3: TGCGCCAGCAGCCAACCGGGTTCAGATACGCAGTATTTT. As protein: CASSQPGSDTQYF.